The clone carrying this T cell receptor (beta chain) was observed at least ten times. The data were taken from a study of metastatic and nonmetastatic thyroid tumors. MiXCR reprocessed the PCR reads for TCRdb. The sample contains tens of thousands of clones, around 16% of which appear only once. No patient received treatment before thyroid surgery. V was shortened by 7 bases and J by 1 base, with 13 bases between the two germline ends. The CDR3 covers 14 residues. Germline CDR1 LNHDA, CDR2 SQIVND (reference sequence). This receptor was taken from a female donor with papillary thyroid cancer or a benign thyroid nodule (not recorded which). Some clones in this sample may be carry-over from other donors' samples. The chain couples TRBV19 to TRBJ1-1; D uncertain. What was sequenced was tumor tissue. The CDR3 region has the DNA TGTGCCAGTACGTTTAAACAGAAGAACACTGAAGCTTTCTTT. Translation gives CASTFKQKNTEAFF.